This T cell receptor beta chain originates from a study of T cells in Graves' hyperthyroidism and ophthalmopathy. The investigators amplified TCR beta CDR3 regions from RNA transcripts. First-round RT-PCR with HTBI primers amplified the TCR CDR3 region. In TCRdb, the multiplex PCR reads were re-called with MiXCR into one record per CDR3 protein. The data contain about 420,000 distinct CDR3 sequences, around 13% of them singletons. CDR3 size: 15 residues. The germline V gene has CDR1 DFQATT and CDR2 SNEGSKA (reference sequence). Trimming cost V 1 base and J 1 base, with 13 bases left between them. This clonotype occurred many times.

Sequenced: blood. The chain has TRBV20-1 and TRBJ2-5; a weak D match, TRBD2 (6 bases). This sequence originates from a woman aged 18 to 35 with Graves' hyperthyroidism. In DNA, the CDR3 is TGCAGTGCTAGAGGGGCTCGGGGGATCCAAGAGACCCAGTACTTC. Its translation: CSARGARGIQETQYF.